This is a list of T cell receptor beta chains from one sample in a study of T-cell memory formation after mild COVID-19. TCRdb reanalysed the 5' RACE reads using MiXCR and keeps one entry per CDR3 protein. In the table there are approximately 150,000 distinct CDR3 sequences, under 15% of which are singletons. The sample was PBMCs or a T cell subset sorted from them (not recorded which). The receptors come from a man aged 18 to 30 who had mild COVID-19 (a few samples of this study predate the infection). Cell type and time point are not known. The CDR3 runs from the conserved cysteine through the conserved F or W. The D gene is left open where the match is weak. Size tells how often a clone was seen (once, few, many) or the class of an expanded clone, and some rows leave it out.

CDR3aa: CASSPYNSGTDTQYF
CDR3nt: TGTGCCAGCTCACCGTATAATAGCGGCACAGATACGCAGTATTTT
v_gene: TRBV18
j_gene: TRBJ2-3
len: 15
d_gene: -
abundance: -

CDR3aa: CAWTGNNYGYTF
CDR3nt: TGTGCCTGGACAGGGAATAACTATGGCTACACCTTC
v_gene: TRBV30
j_gene: TRBJ1-2
len: 12
d_gene: -
abundance: few

CDR3aa: CASSSGSPQETQYF
CDR3nt: TGCGCCAGCAGCTCGGGTAGCCCCCAAGAGACCCAGTACTTC
v_gene: TRBV5-1
j_gene: TRBJ2-5
len: 14
d_gene: -
abundance: -

CDR3aa: CAISESGTGVYEQYF
CDR3nt: TGTGCCATCAGTGAGTCTGGTACAGGGGTGTACGAGCAGTACTTC
v_gene: TRBV10-3
j_gene: TRBJ2-7
len: 15
d_gene: TRBD1
abundance: few

CDR3aa: CASSSARGEQETQYF
CDR3nt: TGTGCCAGCAGCTCGGCCAGGGGGGAGCAAGAGACCCAGTACTTC
v_gene: TRBV7-9
j_gene: TRBJ2-5
len: 15
d_gene: -
abundance: -

CDR3aa: CSARDSRRGNRGTEAFF
CDR3nt: TGCAGTGCTAGAGATTCAAGGAGGGGGAATCGGGGCACTGAAGCTTTCTTT
v_gene: TRBV20-1
j_gene: TRBJ1-1
len: 17
d_gene: -
abundance: -

CDR3aa: CASNRDRGQYEQYF
CDR3nt: TGTGCCAGCAACCGGGACAGGGGGCAGTACGAGCAGTACTTC
v_gene: TRBV6-1
j_gene: TRBJ2-7
len: 14
d_gene: TRBD1
abundance: -

CDR3aa: CATRAASINQPQHF
CDR3nt: TGTGCTACACGTGCGGCCAGTATCAATCAGCCCCAGCATTTT
v_gene: TRBV6-2/TRBV6-3
j_gene: TRBJ1-5
len: 14
d_gene: -
abundance: few

CDR3aa: CASSAAGGLQETQYF
CDR3nt: TGCGCCAGCAGCGCAGCCGGGGGACTACAAGAGACCCAGTACTTC
v_gene: TRBV5-1
j_gene: TRBJ2-5
len: 15
d_gene: TRBD2
abundance: once

CDR3aa: CASSPQGGRETQYF
CDR3nt: TGTGCCAGCAGCCCGCAAGGGGGTCGGGAGACCCAGTACTTC
v_gene: TRBV7-9
j_gene: TRBJ2-5
len: 14
d_gene: -
abundance: few

CDR3aa: CASSFGAGTGDEQYF
CDR3nt: TGCGCCAGCAGCTTTGGGGCCGGGACAGGGGACGAGCAGTACTTC
v_gene: TRBV5-1
j_gene: TRBJ2-7
len: 15
d_gene: TRBD1
abundance: few

CDR3aa: CSVGKEGAGTEAFF
CDR3nt: TGCAGCGTGGGGAAGGAGGGCGCCGGGACTGAAGCTTTCTTT
v_gene: TRBV29-1
j_gene: TRBJ1-1
len: 14
d_gene: -
abundance: few

CDR3aa: CASSFDDRNTEAFF
CDR3nt: TGTGCCAGCAGTTTCGATGACAGAAACACTGAAGCTTTCTTT
v_gene: TRBV12-3/TRBV12-4
j_gene: TRBJ1-1
len: 14
d_gene: -
abundance: -

CDR3aa: CASSLGLLEPSSDTQYF
CDR3nt: TGTGCCAGCAGCTTAGGGTTGCTAGAACCCTCCTCAGATACGCAGTATTTT
v_gene: TRBV7-2
j_gene: TRBJ2-3
len: 17
d_gene: -
abundance: many

CDR3aa: CASSRWVISGANVLTF
CDR3nt: TGCGCCAGCAGCCGCTGGGTGATCTCTGGGGCCAACGTCCTGACTTTC
v_gene: TRBV5-1
j_gene: TRBJ2-6
len: 16
d_gene: -
abundance: -

CDR3aa: CASRDVRDTQYF
CDR3nt: TGTGCCAGCAGGGACGTACGGGATACGCAGTATTTT
v_gene: TRBV28
j_gene: TRBJ2-3
len: 12
d_gene: -
abundance: -

CDR3aa: CASSLAYTDTQYF
CDR3nt: TGTGCCAGCAGCTTAGCCTACACAGATACGCAGTATTTT
v_gene: TRBV7-2
j_gene: TRBJ2-3
len: 13
d_gene: -
abundance: -

CDR3aa: CASSRTRQGQSETQYF
CDR3nt: TGTGCCAGCAGTCGCACCCGACAGGGGCAATCAGAGACCCAGTACTTC
v_gene: TRBV12-3/TRBV12-4
j_gene: TRBJ2-5
len: 16
d_gene: TRBD1
abundance: -

CDR3aa: CASSFTRDEQFF
CDR3nt: TGTGCCAGCAGCTTCACGCGGGATGAGCAGTTCTTC
v_gene: TRBV7-2
j_gene: TRBJ2-1
len: 12
d_gene: -
abundance: few

CDR3aa: CASTRTGAHGYTF
CDR3nt: TGTGCCAGCACCCGAACGGGGGCCCATGGCTACACCTTC
v_gene: TRBV12-3/TRBV12-4
j_gene: TRBJ1-2
len: 13
d_gene: -
abundance: few

CDR3aa: CAWGRGPIYEQYF
CDR3nt: TGTGCCTGGGGCAGGGGGCCGATTTACGAGCAGTACTTC
v_gene: TRBV30
j_gene: TRBJ2-7
len: 13
d_gene: TRBD1
abundance: -

CDR3aa: CASSQSGTDTEAFF
CDR3nt: TGTGCCAGCAGTCAGTCAGGGACCGACACTGAAGCTTTCTTT
v_gene: TRBV2
j_gene: TRBJ1-1
len: 14
d_gene: -
abundance: -

CDR3aa: CASSYLTSGGGDTQYF
CDR3nt: TGTGCCAGCAGTTACTTGACTAGCGGGGGAGGAGATACGCAGTATTTT
v_gene: TRBV6-2/TRBV6-3
j_gene: TRBJ2-3
len: 16
d_gene: TRBD2
abundance: -

CDR3aa: CASSPASIEAFF
CDR3nt: TGTGCCAGCTCACCAGCTTCAATTGAAGCTTTCTTT
v_gene: TRBV18
j_gene: TRBJ1-1
len: 12
d_gene: -
abundance: few

CDR3aa: CASKKGDTPGYF
CDR3nt: TGTGCCAGCAAGAAGGGGGACACCCCGGGGTACTTC
v_gene: TRBV4-2
j_gene: TRBJ2-5
len: 12
d_gene: -
abundance: few

CDR3aa: CASRLQGGDTEAFF
CDR3nt: TGTGCCAGCAGGTTACAGGGTGGGGACACTGAAGCTTTCTTT
v_gene: TRBV5-8
j_gene: TRBJ1-1
len: 14
d_gene: -
abundance: -

CDR3aa: CASSFAGANYGYTF
CDR3nt: TGTGCCAGCAGCTTCGCAGGGGCCAACTATGGCTACACCTTC
v_gene: TRBV7-9
j_gene: TRBJ1-2
len: 14
d_gene: -
abundance: few

CDR3aa: CASSLVGGSDNTDTQYF
CDR3nt: TGTGCCAGCAGCTTAGTGGGCGGATCGGACAACACAGATACGCAGTATTTT
v_gene: TRBV7-3
j_gene: TRBJ2-3
len: 17
d_gene: -
abundance: many

CDR3aa: CASKRVTALETQYF
CDR3nt: TGTGCCAGTAAACGAGTGACGGCCCTGGAGACCCAGTACTTC
v_gene: TRBV7-9
j_gene: TRBJ2-5
len: 14
d_gene: -
abundance: many

CDR3aa: CASSALTSGGAREQFF
CDR3nt: TGCGCCAGCAGCGCACTCACTAGCGGGGGGGCCCGTGAGCAGTTCTTC
v_gene: TRBV5-1
j_gene: TRBJ2-1
len: 16
d_gene: TRBD2
abundance: many

CDR3aa: CASSLTGNWETQYF
CDR3nt: TGTGCCAGCAGTTTGACAGGGAATTGGGAGACCCAGTACTTC
v_gene: TRBV28
j_gene: TRBJ2-5
len: 14
d_gene: TRBD1
abundance: few

CDR3aa: CASSVDRGAGTEAFF
CDR3nt: TGTGCCAGCAGCGTAGATCGGGGCGCGGGCACTGAAGCTTTCTTT
v_gene: TRBV9
j_gene: TRBJ1-1
len: 15
d_gene: -
abundance: -

CDR3aa: CASSHQGYEQYF
CDR3nt: TGTGCCAGCAGCCATCAGGGCTACGAGCAGTACTTC
v_gene: TRBV5-5
j_gene: TRBJ2-7
len: 12
d_gene: -
abundance: -

CDR3aa: CASRRTSGGVPGWETQYF
CDR3nt: TGTGCCAGCAGGCGTACTAGCGGGGGGGTCCCCGGCTGGGAGACCCAGTACTTC
v_gene: TRBV11-2
j_gene: TRBJ2-5
len: 18
d_gene: TRBD2
abundance: few

CDR3aa: CAIREDRVPYEQYF
CDR3nt: TGTGCCATCAGGGAGGACAGGGTCCCCTACGAGCAGTACTTC
v_gene: TRBV10-3
j_gene: TRBJ2-7
len: 14
d_gene: TRBD1
abundance: -

CDR3aa: CASAGMWGQANTGELFF
CDR3nt: TGCGCCAGCGCCGGAATGTGGGGGCAGGCTAACACCGGGGAGCTGTTTTTT
v_gene: TRBV5-1
j_gene: TRBJ2-2
len: 17
d_gene: -
abundance: few

CDR3aa: CASSLSGTAGNTIYF
CDR3nt: TGTGCCAGCAGCCTCTCCGGGACAGCTGGAAACACCATATATTTT
v_gene: TRBV7-2
j_gene: TRBJ1-3
len: 15
d_gene: TRBD1
abundance: -

CDR3aa: CASSLGTSMAEKLFF
CDR3nt: TGTGCCAGCAGCCTCGGGACCTCAATGGCTGAAAAACTGTTTTTT
v_gene: TRBV14
j_gene: TRBJ1-4
len: 15
d_gene: -
abundance: few

CDR3aa: CSAMGTNYGYTF
CDR3nt: TGCAGCGCTATGGGGACTAACTATGGCTACACCTTC
v_gene: TRBV29-1
j_gene: TRBJ1-2
len: 12
d_gene: -
abundance: -

CDR3aa: CASIDTVVSTEAFF
CDR3nt: TGTGCCAGCATCGACACGGTAGTCAGCACTGAAGCTTTCTTT
v_gene: TRBV2
j_gene: TRBJ1-1
len: 14
d_gene: -
abundance: few

CDR3aa: CASSTTSLQPQHF
CDR3nt: TGTGCCAGCAGCACCACAAGTCTACAGCCCCAGCATTTT
v_gene: TRBV7-2
j_gene: TRBJ1-5
len: 13
d_gene: -
abundance: -

CDR3aa: CASGGSGTGSPLHF
CDR3nt: TGTGCCAGCGGAGGATCAGGGACAGGCTCACCCCTCCACTTT
v_gene: TRBV2
j_gene: TRBJ1-6
len: 14
d_gene: TRBD1
abundance: few

CDR3aa: CASSRGDRGQKFGELFF
CDR3nt: TGTGCCAGCAGCCGGGGGGACAGGGGGCAAAAGTTCGGGGAGCTGTTTTTT
v_gene: TRBV5-6
j_gene: TRBJ2-2
len: 17
d_gene: TRBD1
abundance: -

CDR3aa: CSARSNSGYGYTF
CDR3nt: TGCAGTGCTAGATCAAACAGCGGCTATGGCTACACCTTC
v_gene: TRBV20-1
j_gene: TRBJ1-2
len: 13
d_gene: -
abundance: few

CDR3aa: CASRQPRDNTEAFF
CDR3nt: TGTGCCAGCCGGCAACCCAGGGATAACACTGAAGCTTTCTTT
v_gene: TRBV28
j_gene: TRBJ1-1
len: 14
d_gene: -
abundance: -

CDR3aa: CASGGTSGVTDTQYF
CDR3nt: TGTGCCAGCGGCGGGACTAGCGGGGTCACAGATACGCAGTATTTT
v_gene: TRBV2
j_gene: TRBJ2-3
len: 15
d_gene: TRBD2
abundance: -

CDR3aa: CASSFLRDTEAFF
CDR3nt: TGTGCCAGCAGCTTCCTCAGGGACACTGAAGCTTTCTTT
v_gene: TRBV11-3
j_gene: TRBJ1-1
len: 13
d_gene: -
abundance: few

CDR3aa: CASSLVGGNTNQPQHF
CDR3nt: TGTGCCAGCAGCTTAGTTGGGGGAAACACCAATCAGCCCCAGCATTTT
v_gene: TRBV7-2
j_gene: TRBJ1-5
len: 16
d_gene: -
abundance: many